This T cell receptor (beta chain) is from a study of T-cell reconstitution after alpha-beta-depleted transplantation in children. Unique molecular identifiers featured in how the TCRbeta library was prepared. Each CDR3 protein is one row after TCRdb ran MiXCR on the PCR reads. The data contain 610,000 or so distinct CDR3 sequences, 20% to 30% of them seen just once; the ten biggest clones take up less than 40%. Overall study results and limits: Among T cells one year after transplant, newly produced cells accounted for most counts and diversity. Reportedly, roughly two months post-transplant, alpha-beta T cells arose from several hundred expanded graft clones. Recipient T cells and thymic progenitors that survived were the source of the high TCRbeta diversity seen at day 60 in some patients.

The CDR3 contains 13 residues. Germline lookup yields CDR1 DFQATT and CDR2 SNEGSKA (reference sequence). V lost 5 bases, J lost 3 bases, and 4 bases stayed unmatched. This clonotype was seen only a few times. No antigen is known for it. This specimen consisted of PBMCs, obtained before TCRalphabeta/CD19-depleted stem cell transplant. This sequence was found in a boy younger than two with Wiskott-Aldrich syndrome, due to receive a stem cell transplant. The V and J genes are TRBV20-1 and TRBJ2-7, with 10 bases fitting TRBD2. Here the CDR3 reads CSAPKREGYEQYF. The CDR3 nucleotides read TGCAGTGCTCCGAAGCGGGAGGGCTACGAGCAGTACTTC.